This is a list of T cell receptor beta chains from one sample in a study of tumor-infiltrating lymphocytes in localized non-small cell lung cancer. Using immunoSEQ multiplex PCR, the repertoire was profiled, and TCRdb retains in-frame clones only, with some absent. The profile shows some 30,000 clones, approximately 85% of them singletons. Sequencing used lung tumor tissue. The receptor set was obtained from a human donor with non-small cell lung cancer. Each CDR3 is given with its conserved first and last residue. Fields, in order: J gene, V gene, CDR3 protein.

j_call: TRBJ2-7; v_call: TRBV10-3; cdr3_aa: CAISEPGQGAGNEQYF
j_call: TRBJ2-7; v_call: TRBV5-1; cdr3_aa: CASSLEGGEQYF
j_call: TRBJ1-6; v_call: TRBV7-9; cdr3_aa: CASSLVAGAYSPLHF
j_call: TRBJ2-3; v_call: TRBV7-6; cdr3_aa: CASSFAGRTDTQYF
j_call: TRBJ2-7; v_call: TRBV5-4; cdr3_aa: CASSLDSASYEQYF
j_call: TRBJ2-4; v_call: TRBV28; cdr3_aa: CASSALQGAKNIQYF
j_call: TRBJ1-1; v_call: TRBV5-4; cdr3_aa: CASSLGRTGFEAFF
j_call: TRBJ2-2; v_call: TRBV6-5; cdr3_aa: CASRQAGANTGELFF
j_call: TRBJ1-1; v_call: TRBV7-2; cdr3_aa: CAGLKNTEAFF
j_call: TRBJ2-3; v_call: TRBV5-6; cdr3_aa: CASSLVDRVADTQYF
j_call: TRBJ1-2; v_call: TRBV27; cdr3_aa: CASSRQGGGYTF
j_call: TRBJ2-5; v_call: TRBV19; cdr3_aa: CASSQLIQETQYF
j_call: TRBJ1-1; v_call: TRBV5-1; cdr3_aa: CASSLTAGGTEAFF
j_call: TRBJ1-4; v_call: TRBV7-8; cdr3_aa: CASSPRQGGNEKLFF
j_call: TRBJ1-1; v_call: TRBV18; cdr3_aa: CASSPPNSNTEAFF
j_call: TRBJ1-1; v_call: TRBV30; cdr3_aa: CAWSVRVHRDTEAFF
j_call: TRBJ2-5; v_call: TRBV29-1; cdr3_aa: CSVGEGTQETQYF
j_call: TRBJ1-2; v_call: TRBV30; cdr3_aa: CAWTPPPHGYTF
j_call: TRBJ2-5; v_call: TRBV5-4; cdr3_aa: CASSSPSGGARETQYF
j_call: TRBJ1-1; v_call: TRBV7-8; cdr3_aa: CASRETGNTEAFF
j_call: TRBJ2-5; v_call: TRBV6-1; cdr3_aa: CASRTGAHQETQYF
j_call: TRBJ2-6; v_call: TRBV7-2; cdr3_aa: CASSLAGAGANVLTF
j_call: TRBJ2-5; v_call: TRBV4-2; cdr3_aa: CASSQDLASPQETQYF
j_call: TRBJ2-7; v_call: TRBV11-1; cdr3_aa: CASSSQGSYEQYF
j_call: TRBJ2-3; v_call: TRBV5-1; cdr3_aa: CASSIGDFTDTQYF
j_call: TRBJ2-7; v_call: TRBV7-9; cdr3_aa: CASSAGYSVYSEQYF
j_call: TRBJ2-5; v_call: TRBV19; cdr3_aa: CASSVGGSWQETQYF
j_call: TRBJ1-5; v_call: TRBV25-1; cdr3_aa: CASSETGGTQPQHF
j_call: TRBJ2-7; v_call: TRBV6-5; cdr3_aa: CASSYTGGSYEQYF
j_call: TRBJ2-5; v_call: TRBV11-2; cdr3_aa: CASTKGGALEKETQYF
j_call: TRBJ2-3; v_call: TRBV7-2; cdr3_aa: CASRVAGTSTDTQYF
j_call: TRBJ1-2; v_call: TRBV10-3; cdr3_aa: CAISELRPTGVYGYTF
j_call: TRBJ1-2; v_call: TRBV6-5; cdr3_aa: CASSYGTNYGYTF
j_call: TRBJ2-5; v_call: TRBV4-2; cdr3_aa: CASSPRVAGMETQYF
j_call: TRBJ2-5; v_call: TRBV14; cdr3_aa: CASNLLAAETQYF
j_call: TRBJ1-4; v_call: TRBV5-4; cdr3_aa: CASSQGQSVGGNEKLFF
j_call: TRBJ2-1; v_call: TRBV29-1; cdr3_aa: CSVEDLFFRGTSGGREQFF
j_call: TRBJ1-3; v_call: TRBV5-1; cdr3_aa: CASSTGQGTTGNTIYF
j_call: TRBJ2-7; v_call: TRBV5-4; cdr3_aa: CASSFGQGSTYEQYF
j_call: TRBJ2-7; v_call: TRBV4-2; cdr3_aa: CASSQELAGPSYEQYF